These T cell receptor beta chains were read from a single sample in a study of shared T cell receptors in the human thymus. Repertoires were generated with immunoSEQ multiplex PCR, while TCRdb's copy carries only in-frame clones and drops some. This sample has some 640,000 clones, with around 87% found just once. These records were also assigned to another study, of human thymus T cells.

Sequenced input: thymocytes. Receptors originate from a boy younger than two with a congenital heart defect. CDR3s include the opening cysteine and the closing phenylalanine or tryptophan. The D gene is left open where the match is weak. Expanded clones are given a class, and other clones once, few, many or no size at all.

V,D,J,size,CDR3,DNA
TRBV13,.,TRBJ2-5,.,CASSAHRDQETQYF,TGTGCCAGCAGCGCCCACAGGGACCAAGAGACCCAGTACTTC
TRBV2,TRBD1,TRBJ1-1,.,CASSLTRTGLSPNTEAFF,TGTGCCAGCAGCCTAACACGGACAGGATTAAGCCCGAACACTGAAGCTTTCTTT
TRBV7-9,.,TRBJ2-1,.,CASSLKVNEQFF,TGTGCCAGCAGCCTAAAAGTCAATGAGCAGTTCTTC
TRBV11-2,.,TRBJ2-1,.,CASSSPRRDEQFF,TGTGCCAGCAGCTCCCCGCGCAGGGATGAGCAGTTCTTC
TRBV27,TRBD2,TRBJ2-5,.,CASSPGLGEGPETQYF,TGTGCCAGCAGTCCTGGATTGGGGGAGGGCCCGGAGACCCAGTACTTC
TRBV14,TRBD1,TRBJ1-3,.,CASSRMDRSHSGNTIYF,TGTGCCAGCAGCCGTATGGACAGGAGCCACTCTGGAAACACCATATATTTT
TRBV16,TRBD2,TRBJ2-3,once,CASSQGGSGTSGRGQYF,TGTGCCAGCAGCCAAGGAGGATCCGGGACTAGCGGGAGGGGGCAGTATTTT
TRBV5-1,.,TRBJ2-7,.,CASSLPADNSYEQYF,TGCGCCAGCAGCTTGCCGGCAGACAACTCCTACGAGCAGTACTTC
TRBV7-9,TRBD1,TRBJ2-7,.,CASSNGQGHYEQYF,TGTGCCAGCAGCAACGGACAGGGCCACTACGAGCAGTACTTC
TRBV7-6,.,TRBJ1-4,.,CASSLGGGGHEKLFF,TGTGCCAGCAGCTTAGGGGGGGGTGGGCATGAAAAACTGTTTTTT
TRBV6-5,.,TRBJ1-2,.,CASSYTEQGNYGYTF,TGTGCCAGCAGTTACACCGAACAGGGAAACTATGGCTACACCTTC
TRBV18,.,TRBJ1-2,once,CASSPGQLPNYGYTF,TGTGCCAGCTCACCCGGACAGCTACCTAACTATGGCTACACCTTC
TRBV25-1,.,TRBJ2-2,.,CASSERGGELFF,TGTGCCAGCAGTGAACGGGGAGGGGAGCTGTTTTTT
TRBV4-1,.,TRBJ2-3,.,CASSQGAPRDKSTDTQYF,TGCGCCAGCAGCCAGGGGGCCCCCCGGGACAAGAGCACAGATACGCAGTATTTT
TRBV28,.,TRBJ1-5,.,CASSLGQLNQPQHF,TGTGCCAGCAGTTTAGGGCAGTTAAATCAGCCCCAGCATTTT
TRBV5-1,TRBD1,TRBJ1-2,.,CASSLGTGEGNYGYTF,TGCGCCAGCAGCTTGGGGACAGGGGAAGGTAACTATGGCTACACCTTC
TRBV9,.,TRBJ1-2,once,CASTGVGGYTF,TGTGCCAGCACCGGGGTGGGAGGCTACACCTTC
TRBV28,.,TRBJ2-7,.,CASSLRTTGISDEQYF,TGTGCCAGCAGTTTGCGGACCACAGGGATTAGCGACGAGCAGTACTTC
TRBV30,.,TRBJ1-3,once,CAWSGASGNTIYF,TGTGCCTGGTCAGGGGCTTCTGGAAACACCATATATTTT
TRBV12-5,TRBD2,TRBJ2-1,.,CASGLFSGGQIYEQFF,TGTGCTAGTGGTTTGTTTTCGGGGGGGCAAATTTATGAGCAGTTCTTC
TRBV11-2,.,TRBJ2-7,.,CASSLGGEHRGEQYF,TGTGCCAGCAGCTTAGGTGGAGAACACCGTGGGGAGCAGTACTTC
TRBV5-8,TRBD1,TRBJ1-5,.,CASSYRDRDLDQPQHF,TGTGCCAGCAGCTATCGAGACAGGGACCTTGATCAGCCCCAGCATTTT
TRBV2,.,TRBJ2-1,.,CVKSAGSGSYNEQFF,TGTGTTAAGAGTGCGGGGTCCGGGTCCTACAATGAGCAGTTCTTC
TRBV4-3,.,TRBJ2-7,.,CASSQDLGNYTYEQYF,TGCGCCAGCAGCCAAGATCTAGGAAATTATACCTACGAGCAGTACTTC
TRBV4-1,.,TRBJ2-1,.,CASSDRSYEQFF,TGCGCCAGCAGTGACAGATCCTATGAGCAGTTCTTC
TRBV6-4,.,TRBJ2-7,.,CASSQTDSYEQYF,TGTGCCAGCAGTCAAACGGACTCATACGAGCAGTACTTC
TRBV28,.,TRBJ1-5,.,CASSPPLPRYREGSNQPQHF,TGTGCCAGCAGTCCCCCGTTACCCCGCTACAGGGAGGGTAGCAATCAGCCCCAGCATTTT
TRBV7-3,.,TRBJ2-1,.,CASSLRQGLYNEQFF,TGTGCCAGCAGCTTAAGGCAGGGGTTGTACAATGAGCAGTTCTTC
TRBV18,TRBD1,TRBJ2-5,.,CASSGQGGNETQYF,TGTGCCAGCTCCGGACAGGGTGGGAATGAGACCCAGTACTTC
TRBV7-2,TRBD2,TRBJ2-7,.,CASSQTLAGGPYEQYF,TGTGCCAGCAGCCAAACACTAGCGGGAGGCCCCTACGAGCAGTACTTC
TRBV14,.,TRBJ2-1,.,CASSQDQRRRRDEQFF,TGTGCCAGCAGCCAAGACCAGCGGCGGCGGAGGGATGAGCAGTTCTTC
TRBV10-3,.,TRBJ2-3,.,CAISEGRDYTDTQYF,TGTGCCATCAGTGAGGGCAGGGATTACACAGATACGCAGTATTTT
TRBV6-5,TRBD1,TRBJ2-1,once,CASSRTGERDNEQFF,TGTGCCAGCAGTCGAACAGGGGAAAGGGACAATGAGCAGTTCTTC
TRBV4-3,.,TRBJ2-7,few,CASSQDHRSSTYEQYF,TGCGCCAGCAGCCAAGATCACAGGTCATCGACCTACGAGCAGTACTTC
TRBV13,.,TRBJ2-3,once,CASSLGPGWTDTQYF,TGTGCCAGCAGCTTAGGTCCGGGGTGGACAGATACGCAGTATTTT